Listed below are T cell receptor beta chains from one sample, sequenced in a study of blood T cell repertoires in COVID-19. Libraries were prepared by immunoSEQ multiplex PCR; TCRdb keeps only in-frame clonotypes and omits some of them. The table has 250,000 or so clones, more than 70% seen once. Sequenced sample: peripheral blood. The receptors stem from a woman in her twenties or thirties with COVID-19, enrolled during active disease. The CDR3 runs from the conserved cysteine through the conserved F or W. The D gene is left open where the match is weak. Some rows mark clone size as missing; the rest say once, few, many or name a class of expanded clone.

v_call	d_call	j_call	clone_size	cdr3_aa	cdr3_nt
TRBV5-4	TRBD1	TRBJ1-2	NA	CASRTGGNYGYTF	TGTGCCAGCAGGACAGGGGGAAACTATGGCTACACCTTC
TRBV6-2/TRBV6-3	TRBD1	TRBJ1-2	NA	CASSYHGTGGNYGYTF	TGTGCCAGCAGTTACCACGGGACAGGGGGCAACTATGGCTACACCTTC
TRBV6-6	NA	TRBJ1-1	NA	CASLSSSNTEAFF	TGTGCCAGCCTAAGTTCGTCGAACACTGAAGCTTTCTTT
TRBV15	NA	TRBJ1-1	NA	CATSRPPSTEAFF	TGTGCCACCAGCAGACCGCCGAGCACTGAAGCTTTCTTT
TRBV27	NA	TRBJ2-1	NA	CASSLVVSDEQFF	TGTGCCAGCAGTTTGGTTGTGAGCGATGAGCAGTTCTTC
TRBV14	NA	TRBJ1-4	NA	CASSYIQGEGEKLFF	TGTGCCAGCAGCTACATACAGGGTGAGGGTGAAAAACTGTTTTTT
TRBV29-1	TRBD2	TRBJ2-1	NA	CSVDIAGANNEQFF	TGCAGCGTTGATATAGCGGGAGCGAACAATGAGCAGTTCTTC
TRBV29-1	NA	TRBJ2-3	NA	CSVGSGADTQYF	TGCAGCGTTGGGTCGGGGGCAGATACGCAGTATTTT
TRBV27	NA	TRBJ1-6	once	CASSLTPPAGNNSPLHF	TGTGCCAGCAGTTTAACCCCGCCGGCAGGAAATAATTCACCCCTCCACTTT
TRBV28	NA	TRBJ2-7	NA	CASRGNRENSYEQYF	TGTGCCAGCAGGGGGAACAGGGAAAACTCCTACGAGCAGTACTTC
TRBV4-3	NA	TRBJ1-2	NA	CASSQDLGGGGYTF	TGCGCCAGCAGCCAAGATCTAGGGGGAGGGGGCTACACCTTC
TRBV7-9	TRBD2	TRBJ2-1	once	CASSSPGLATVNEQFF	TGTGCCAGCAGCTCCCCGGGACTAGCGACCGTCAATGAGCAGTTCTTC
TRBV7-9	TRBD1	TRBJ1-4	NA	CASSLDRGLNEKLFF	TGTGCCAGCAGCTTGGACAGGGGCCTTAATGAAAAACTGTTTTTT
TRBV6-5	NA	TRBJ2-7	NA	CASTNRGSYEQYF	TGTGCCAGCACCAATAGGGGCTCCTACGAGCAGTACTTC
TRBV7-8	TRBD1	TRBJ2-7	NA	CASSLASGTGAFYEQYF	TGTGCCAGCAGCTTAGCGTCCGGGACAGGGGCCTTCTACGAGCAGTACTTC
TRBV11-3	NA	TRBJ1-1	NA	CASSLGGWTARDTEAFF	TGTGCCAGCAGCTTAGGGGGGTGGACAGCGCGAGACACTGAAGCTTTCTTT
TRBV2	NA	TRBJ1-2	NA	CASSVIYGYTF	TGTGCCAGCAGTGTAATTTATGGCTACACCTTC